What follows are 7 T cell receptor beta chains derived from one specimen sequenced in a study of cytomegalovirus exposure and HLA in healthy donors. The PCR made use of 60 Vbeta and 13 Jbeta primers. Produced via immunoSEQ multiplex PCR; TCRdb's table is partial and in-frame only. The table lists 100,000 to 150,000 clones, roughly 70% of them singletons. The sequenced sample was PBMCs. These TCRs come from a woman in her forties in good health and CMV-seropositive.

The chain links TRBV30 to TRBJ2-3, with D maybe TRBD2 (6 bases). The CDR3 covers 13 residues. The germline gives CDR1 GTSNPN, CDR2 SVGIG (reference sequence). V lost 5 bases to trimming and J lost 2 bases, with 11 bases between them. CDR3 bases: TGTGCCTGGGGTCGGGGGTACACAGATACGCAGTATTTT. This translates into CAWGRGYTDTQYF.

The V call is TRBV5-4, the J call TRBJ1-1; 7 bases match TRBD1. Germline CDR1 SGHNT, CDR2 YYREEE (reference sequence). The V and J ends lost 4 bases and 7 bases, in that order; junction bases with no gene match: 13. The CDR3 sequence is 15 residues long. The CDR3 spells CASSPPATGACEAFF. CDR3 DNA sequence: TGTGCCAGCAGCCCCCCGGCAACAGGGGCCTGTGAAGCTTTCTTT.

The genes are TRBV14 and TRBJ1-1; TRBD1 matches at 7 bases. CDR3 size: 16 residues. Germline values: CDR1 SGHDN, CDR2 FVKESK. Losses at the gene ends were 0 bases for V and 2 bases for J; bases not matched to a gene: 6. The CDR3 protein is CASSQDWGQINTEAFF. The CDR3 DNA reads as TGTGCCAGCAGCCAAGATTGGGGACAGATAAACACTGAAGCTTTCTTT.

The chain recombines TRBV29-1 with TRBJ2-7; D might be TRBD1 (6 bases). Trimming removed 5 bases at V and 0 bases at J, with 8 bases between. The CDR3 has 12 amino acids. From germline, CDR1 is SQVTM and CDR2 ANQGSEA. CDR3 sequence reads: CSVSGDSYEQYF. The DNA of the CDR3 is TGCAGCGTTTCAGGGGACTCCTACGAGCAGTACTTC.

A note on this clone: One end of the junction does not line up with germline, which may come from a read error. The rearrangement joins TRBV6-5 to TRBJ2-1; 7 bases are shared with TRBD2. CDR1 MNHEY and CDR2 SVGAGI come from the germline V gene. This CDR3 has 16 amino acids. The CDR3 here is CASSYSRASGYNERFF. CDR3 coding DNA: TGTGCCAGCAGTTACTCGAGGGCTAGCGGATACAATGAGCGGTTCTTC.

The chain links TRBV2 to TRBJ2-5; TRBD1 might be the D (6 bases). The DNA end is a closer match to TRBJ2-7, so the J assignment may be wrong. The germline gives CDR1 SNHLY, CDR2 FYNNEI. The CDR3 consists of 13 residues. The CDR3 spells CASSPDSVYEQYF. CDR3 nucleotides: TGTGCCAGCAGTCCGGACAGCGTTTACGAGCAGTACTTC.

The rearrangement joins TRBV5-4 to TRBJ2-3; 13 positions agree with TRBD2. The CDR3 length is 16 residues. After removal of 4 bases from V and 2 bases from J, the junction contained 4 bases not matched to a gene. Germline V gives CDR1 SGHNT, CDR2 YYREEE (reference sequence). CDR3 bases: TGTGCCAGCAGCACAGGACTAGCGGGGGACACAGATACGCAGTATTTT. Translated: CASSTGLAGDTDTQYF.